This T cell receptor beta chain was identified in a study of blood T cell repertoires in COVID-19. Study background: Material from acute and convalescent COVID-19 was sourced from the United States, Italy and Spain. T cells, B-cell-depleted T cells, or PBMCs supplied cDNA or gDNA.

Per the authors' pipeline: Nucleated cell number was recorded as an estimate derived from reference gene primer amplification. The data were produced by immunoSEQ multiplex PCR, yet TCRdb's version contains in-frame clones alone and is incomplete. The V and J calls and the clone size are those of that table, but D and trimming were determined from the DNA. This sample has around 210,000 clones, with roughly 85% found just once. During active infection, Seattle patients enrolled and were then monitored through disease. Trimming pared 7 bases from V and 6 bases from J, leaving 32 bases between. This CDR3 is built from 19 residues. Germline assignment: CDR1 WSHSY and CDR2 SAAADI.

The sequenced sample was peripheral blood. This clonotype originated in a man aged 50 to 59 with COVID-19, enrolled during active disease. This rearrangement joins TRBV10-2 to TRBJ2-3; TRBD2 is a possible D gene (6 bases). The CDR3 reads CASKNPHRDSSSPWDTQYF. For the CDR3, the DNA is TGCGCCAGCAAGAACCCGCACCGGGACTCAAGTTCACCCTGGGATACGCAGTATTTT.